This paragraph covers one T cell receptor (beta chain) sequence. What it recognizes is unknown. The entry originates in a study of T cell responses to AZD1222 COVID-19 vaccine. Study-level findings and limits: At 160-218 and 743-854, vaccine-associated CD4 TCRs were dominant, and they spanned spike. Nearly half of the spike-specific TCRs reportedly recognize variant regions that carry no mutations. Repertoire sampling happened only post peak T cell response.

Germline V gene sequence: CDR1 SEHNR, CDR2 FQNEAQ (reference sequence). The CDR3 length is 13 residues. The V gene end was trimmed by 3 bases and the J gene end by 5 bases; junction bases not matched to a gene: 0. Here immunoSEQ multiplex PCR was the method, and the copy in TCRdb shows in-frame clones only, minus some. The sample holds approximately 100,000 clones; around 90% are singletons and the top ten take around 13%. Sequenced material: peripheral blood, taken on day 0 of MenACWY control vaccination. This clonotype was obtained from an adult in good health. The V call is TRBV7-9, the J call TRBJ1-5, with 8 bases lining up with TRBD1. For the CDR3, the DNA is TGTGCCAGCAGCTTGACAGGGGATCAGCCCCAGCATTTT. This gives the protein CASSLTGDQPQHF.